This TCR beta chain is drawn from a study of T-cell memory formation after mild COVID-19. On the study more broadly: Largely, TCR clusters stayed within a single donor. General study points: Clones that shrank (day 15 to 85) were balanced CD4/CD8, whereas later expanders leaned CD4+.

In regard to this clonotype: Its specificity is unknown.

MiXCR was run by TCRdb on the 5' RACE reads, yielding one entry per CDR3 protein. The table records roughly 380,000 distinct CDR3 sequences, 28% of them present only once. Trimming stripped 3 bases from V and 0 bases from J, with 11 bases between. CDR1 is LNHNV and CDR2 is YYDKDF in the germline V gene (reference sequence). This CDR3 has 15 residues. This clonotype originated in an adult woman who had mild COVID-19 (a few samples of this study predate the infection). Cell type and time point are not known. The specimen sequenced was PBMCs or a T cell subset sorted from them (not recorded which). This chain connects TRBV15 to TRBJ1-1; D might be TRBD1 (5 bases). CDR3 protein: CATSRVRDLNTEAFF. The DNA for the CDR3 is TGTGCCACCAGCAGGGTCCGGGACCTGAACACTGAAGCTTTCTTT. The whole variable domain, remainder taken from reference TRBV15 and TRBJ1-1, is DAMVIQNPRYQVTQFGKPVTLSCSQTLNHNVMYWYQQKSSQAPKLLFHYYDKDFNNEADTPDNFQSRRPNTSFCFLDIRSPGLGDTAMYLCATSRVRDLNTEAFFGQGTRLTVV.